This TCR beta chain was sequenced for a study of PD-1 blockade in classical Hodgkin lymphoma. This CDR3 spans 15 amino acids. The germline gives CDR1 SGHTA, CDR2 FQGNSA. Trimming left V 5 bases short and J 7 bases short, with 18 bases between. Documented time point: cycle 4 day 1 (C4D1), after more than five weeks of nivolumab. Brentuximab vedotin exposure varied, and every patient relapsed after autologous stem cell transplantation. The protocol was immunoSEQ multiplex PCR, while the TCRdb copy is restricted to in-frame clones and leaves out a portion. In the table there are around 60,000 clones, around nine tenths of which are singletons.

The V and J genes are TRBV7-2 and TRBJ1-5; TRBD1 is a possible D gene (6 bases). The sequence was collected from a human donor with classical Hodgkin lymphoma. This specimen consisted of peripheral blood mononuclear cells (PBMCs), obtained before the fourth cycle of nivolumab. The CDR3 sequence: CASSPEAGESQPQHF. CDR3 in DNA: TGTGCCAGCAGCCCCGAGGCAGGGGAGAGCCAGCCCCAGCATTTT.